A selection of T cell receptor beta chains follows, all from one sample in a study of blood T cell repertoires in COVID-19. Measured with immunoSEQ multiplex PCR; TCRdb has only the in-frame clones, and not every one. The sample comprises about 320,000 clones, 86% of which are singletons, and 1.5% to 2% rests with the top ten. The specimen was peripheral blood. The receptors come from a woman aged 45-65 years with acute or convalescent COVID-19. The CDR3 runs from the conserved cysteine through the conserved F or W. Each record gives: CDR3 length, D gene, V gene, J gene, CDR3 protein. A D gene is named only where the DNA matches it firmly.

len: 13; d_gene: .; v_gene: TRBV7-8; j_gene: TRBJ1-6; CDR3aa: CASSVGASSPLHF
len: 16; d_gene: .; v_gene: TRBV6-6; j_gene: TRBJ1-3; CDR3aa: CASSFSSHGSGNTIYF
len: 14; d_gene: .; v_gene: TRBV27; j_gene: TRBJ2-5; CDR3aa: CASSLRLGRETQYF
len: 14; d_gene: .; v_gene: TRBV28; j_gene: TRBJ1-5; CDR3aa: CASSRPQDNQPQHF
len: 15; d_gene: .; v_gene: TRBV5-1; j_gene: TRBJ2-2; CDR3aa: CASSLYPGVTGELFF
len: 14; d_gene: TRBD2; v_gene: TRBV27; j_gene: TRBJ2-1; CDR3aa: CASRLAGIYNEQFF
len: 13; d_gene: .; v_gene: TRBV19; j_gene: TRBJ1-1; CDR3aa: CASSMNRVTEAFF
len: 16; d_gene: TRBD2; v_gene: TRBV6-5; j_gene: TRBJ2-7; CDR3aa: CASSWASGRSSYEQYF
len: 11; d_gene: .; v_gene: TRBV12-1; j_gene: TRBJ1-2; CDR3aa: CASSFRFLYTF
len: 11; d_gene: .; v_gene: TRBV30; j_gene: TRBJ2-5; CDR3aa: CAWSPLETQYF
len: 16; d_gene: TRBD1; v_gene: TRBV14; j_gene: TRBJ1-2; CDR3aa: CASSGDRAGLFYGYTF
len: 14; d_gene: .; v_gene: TRBV2; j_gene: TRBJ2-1; CDR3aa: CASTGSVAYNEQFF
len: 15; d_gene: TRBD1; v_gene: TRBV18; j_gene: TRBJ2-3; CDR3aa: CASSSQGQGTDTQYF
len: 16; d_gene: .; v_gene: TRBV27; j_gene: TRBJ1-3; CDR3aa: CASSLGLPSSGNTIYF
len: 15; d_gene: .; v_gene: TRBV5-1; j_gene: TRBJ2-7; CDR3aa: CASSLGGTDSYEQYF
len: 16; d_gene: TRBD1; v_gene: TRBV19; j_gene: TRBJ1-2; CDR3aa: CASSTDRGSADYGYTF
len: 16; d_gene: .; v_gene: TRBV18; j_gene: TRBJ1-6; CDR3aa: CASSPISGGADSPLHF
len: 16; d_gene: TRBD1; v_gene: TRBV19; j_gene: TRBJ1-1; CDR3aa: CASTTGGGRRDTEAFF
len: 22; d_gene: TRBD1; v_gene: TRBV24-1; j_gene: TRBJ2-4; CDR3aa: CATSDQKIETGGTTLAKNIQYF
len: 14; d_gene: TRBD1; v_gene: TRBV7-2; j_gene: TRBJ2-7; CDR3aa: CASSLGQGTYEQYF
len: 15; d_gene: .; v_gene: TRBV6-2/TRBV6-3; j_gene: TRBJ2-3; CDR3aa: CASSYQSPGTDTQYF
len: 15; d_gene: .; v_gene: TRBV5-4; j_gene: TRBJ2-7; CDR3aa: CASSLEGRSSYEQYF
len: 14; d_gene: TRBD2; v_gene: TRBV10-1; j_gene: TRBJ2-7; CDR3aa: CASSGTSGSYEQYF
len: 15; d_gene: TRBD1; v_gene: TRBV28; j_gene: TRBJ2-7; CDR3aa: CASQKGGTGGYEQYF
len: 14; d_gene: TRBD2; v_gene: TRBV7-9; j_gene: TRBJ2-3; CDR3aa: CASKIGLAADTQYF
len: 14; d_gene: .; v_gene: TRBV5-1; j_gene: TRBJ2-1; CDR3aa: CASSWGDSYNEQFF
len: 14; d_gene: TRBD1; v_gene: TRBV6-6; j_gene: TRBJ2-7; CDR3aa: CASSSGTGPREQYF
len: 15; d_gene: .; v_gene: TRBV28; j_gene: TRBJ2-7; CDR3aa: CASSLSPGGLYEQYF
len: 16; d_gene: .; v_gene: TRBV28; j_gene: TRBJ1-2; CDR3aa: CASSLKIGEGDYGYTF
len: 13; d_gene: TRBD1; v_gene: TRBV28; j_gene: TRBJ2-4; CDR3aa: CASSSRQGRIQYF
len: 16; d_gene: TRBD2; v_gene: TRBV4-3; j_gene: TRBJ2-7; CDR3aa: CASSQDLWTSGYEQYF
len: 14; d_gene: TRBD1; v_gene: TRBV29-1; j_gene: TRBJ2-5; CDR3aa: CSVSDRVEQETQYF
len: 15; d_gene: .; v_gene: TRBV12-5; j_gene: TRBJ2-1; CDR3aa: CASGLGLGGYNEQFF
len: 15; d_gene: TRBD2; v_gene: TRBV7-8; j_gene: TRBJ2-1; CDR3aa: CASSLVLAGANEQFF
len: 17; d_gene: .; v_gene: TRBV6-2/TRBV6-3; j_gene: TRBJ2-3; CDR3aa: CASSYSTELAGTDTQYF